The next 21 T cell receptor beta chains were all read from a single sample in a study of T-cell memory formation after mild COVID-19. TCRdb reprocessed the 5' RACE reads via MiXCR and lists one record per CDR3 protein. This sample yields 400,000 to 550,000 distinct CDR3 sequences, of which around 27% are seen a single time; about 12% belongs to the top ten. The specimen was PBMCs or a T cell subset sorted from them (not recorded which). These receptors all come from an adult woman who had mild COVID-19 (a few samples of this study predate the infection). Cell type and time point are not known.

This chain links TRBV9 with TRBJ2-6; D gene ambiguous. Germline V gene lookup returns CDR1 SGDLS and CDR2 YYNGEE. This CDR3 has 16 residues. V was cut by 0 bases and J by 2 bases, with 9 bases left in between. The CDR3 reads CASSVERVAGANVLTF. The CDR3 coding sequence is TGTGCCAGCAGCGTAGAACGGGTGGCTGGGGCCAACGTCCTGACTTTC.

V usage is TRBV3-1 and J usage is TRBJ2-7; 10 bases match TRBD2. The CDR3 loop spans 15 amino acids. Germline CDR1 and CDR2: LGHDT and YNNKEL (reference sequence). The J segment lost 5 bases and the V segment lost 4 bases, leaving 8 bases of the junction unmatched. The CDR3 coding sequence is TGTGCCAGCAGCCCCCTAAGCGGGAGGGCCGACGAGCAGTACTTC. Translation: CASSPLSGRADEQYF.

V is TRBV7-9 and J is TRBJ2-1; TRBD2 aligns across 9 bases. The V gene end was trimmed by 7 bases and the J gene end by 5 bases; junction bases not matched to a gene: 6. The CDR3 loop spans 14 amino acids. Germline V CDR1 and CDR2: SEHNR, FQNEAQ (reference sequence). The DNA for the CDR3 is TGTGCCAGCAATCGACTAGCGGAAAACAATGAGCAGTTCTTC. Amino acids: CASNRLAENNEQFF.

This clonotype turned up a few times. V gene TRBV5-1 combines with J gene TRBJ2-2; 13 bases align to TRBD2. CDR1 and CDR2 (germline): SGHRS, YFSETQ. This CDR3 spans 17 amino acids. Trimming removed 4 bases from V and 7 bases from J; junction bases left unmatched: 10. The CDR3 loop is CASSPFGTSGKDGELFF. The CDR3, as DNA: TGCGCCAGCAGCCCCTTTGGGACTAGCGGGAAGGACGGGGAGCTGTTTTTT. The full variable domain, its missing parts supplied by reference TRBV5-1 and TRBJ2-2, is KAGVTQTPRYLIKTRGQQVTLSCSPISGHRSVSWYQQTPGQGLQFLFEYFSETQRNKGNFPGRFSGRQFSNSRSEMNVSTLELGDSALYLCASSPFGTSGKDGELFFGEGSRLTVL.

Only a few counts were recorded for this clonotype. This chain links TRBV12-3 or TRBV12-4 with TRBJ2-7; D remains ambiguous. The CDR3 spans 14 residues. V lost 7 bases and J 0 bases, leaving 13 bases between the germline ends. The CDR3 DNA is TGTGCCAGCACCCCAGGACCAAGCTCCTACGAGCAGTACTTC. Protein: CASTPGPSSYEQYF.

The chain uses TRBV11-2 and TRBJ2-1; 7 bases match TRBD1. The germline V gene has CDR1 SGHAT and CDR2 FQNNGV. This CDR3 comprises 13 residues. The V gene end was trimmed by 5 bases and the J gene end by 6 bases; junction bases not matched to a gene: 4. The CDR3, as DNA: TGTGCCAGCAGCACGGACAGGAGCAATGAGCAGTTCTTC. Translating gives CASSTDRSNEQFF.

This clonotype was seen only a few times. At one end, the junction sequence differs from germline, possibly due to a read error. The J gene is TRBJ2-2, the V gene TRBV5-1; TRBD1 or TRBD2 may be the D gene (5 bases each). The length of the CDR3 is 14 residues. Germline V lookup: CDR1 SGHRS, CDR2 YFSETQ. DNA of the CDR3: TGCGCCAGCAGCTTGGGACAGAACACCGGGGAGCTGATTTTT. Translated: CASSLGQNTGELIF.

The table lists this clonotype with a few counts. V gene TRBV7-3 combines with J gene TRBJ2-5, with TRBD1 as a possible D gene (6 bases). Trimming left V 2 bases short and J 6 bases short, with 16 bases between. Germline V gives CDR1 SGHTA, CDR2 FQGTGA. This CDR3 region has 15 residues. CDR3 loop: CASSLETGAAKTQYF. CDR3 bases: TGTGCCAGCAGCTTAGAGACAGGAGCAGCGAAGACCCAGTACTTC.

This chain joins TRBV7-3 and TRBJ2-2, with D perhaps given as TRBD1 or TRBD2 (6 bases each). V was trimmed by 5 bases and J by 6 bases, leaving 10 bases between them. CDR1 is SGHTA, CDR2 FQGTGA, per germline. The CDR3 totals 13 residues. The CDR3: CASSRGTSGELFF. The CDR3 region has the DNA TGTGCCAGCAGCCGCGGGACATCCGGGGAGCTGTTTTTT.

This clonotype was counted only a few times. The chain has TRBV30 and TRBJ2-3; no clear D gene. V lost 0 bases and J lost 5, with 9 bases in between. Germline lookup yields CDR1 GTSNPN and CDR2 SVGIG (reference sequence). The CDR3 has 13 residues. The DNA for the CDR3 is TGTGCCTGGAGTGTAGAATTCGGAGATACGCAGTATTTT. It is translated as CAWSVEFGDTQYF.

This clonotype was counted ten times or more. The CDR3 coding sequence is TGTGCCAGCAGCGTCACAAGCACAGATACGCAGTATTTT. This gives the protein CASSVTSTDTQYF. The V and J genes are TRBV11-2 and TRBJ2-3; unclear D gene. Trimming took 5 bases from V and 0 from J, leaving 6 bases between them. The CDR3 is 13 residues long. The germline gives CDR1 SGHAT, CDR2 FQNNGV. The whole variable domain, remainder taken from reference TRBV11-2 and TRBJ2-3, is EAGVAQSPRYKIIEKRQSVAFWCNPISGHATLYWYQQILGQGPKLLIQFQNNGVVDDSQLPKDRFSAERLKGVDSTLKIQPAKLEDSAVYLCASSVTSTDTQYFGPGTRLTVL.

The genes are TRBV15 and TRBJ1-1; weak D call: TRBD1 (5 bases). With 3 bases removed from V and 5 bases from J, the gap between germline ends came to 13 bases. The CDR3 loop spans 14 amino acids. The germline gives CDR1 LNHNV, CDR2 YYDKDF (reference sequence). The CDR3 loop reads CATSSQGAETEAFF. The DNA of the CDR3 is TGTGCCACCAGCAGCCAGGGAGCGGAGACTGAAGCTTTCTTT.

This clonotype has just a few counts. The V and J genes are TRBV7-9 and TRBJ2-7, with D perhaps TRBD2 (6 bases). Germline-derived CDR1 and CDR2 are SEHNR and FQNEAQ (reference sequence). V lost 5 bases to trimming and J lost 2 bases, with 13 bases between them. This CDR3 has 14 amino acids. CDR3 nucleotides: TGTGCCAGCAGCCGCGGGGAACAGCCCTACGAGCAGTACTTC. Residues: CASSRGEQPYEQYF.

This chain uses TRBV13 with TRBJ2-3, with D perhaps matching TRBD1 (8 bases). Germline V gene sequence: CDR1 PRHDT, CDR2 FYEKMQ (reference sequence). The germline V and J ends were trimmed by 4 bases and 7 bases, with 15 bases remaining between them. The CDR3 covers 14 residues. The CDR3 region is CASSSDREGNTQYF. CDR3 DNA sequence: TGTGCCAGCAGCTCGGACAGGGAGGGAAATACGCAGTATTTT.

This clonotype was seen a handful of times. V is TRBV29-1 and J is TRBJ2-5; D remains ambiguous. Germline assignment: CDR1 SQVTM and CDR2 ANQGSEA. The CDR3 length is 13 residues. V shed 4 bases and J shed 4 bases, with 13 bases lying between them. The CDR3 DNA is TGCAGCGTTGGGTGGGCAGGCGGAGAGACCCAGTACTTC. This encodes CSVGWAGGETQYF. Based on the CDR3 plus reference TRBV29-1 and TRBJ2-5, the full variable domain is SAVISQKPSRDICQRGTSLTIQCQVDSQVTMMFWYRQQPGQSLTLIATANQGSEATYESGFVIDKFPISRPNLTFSTLTVSNMSPEDSSIYLCSVGWAGGETQYFGPGTRLLVL.

The table lists this clonotype with a few counts. V gene TRBV20-1 combines with J gene TRBJ2-5; D uncertain. The V gene's germline CDR1 is DFQATT and CDR2 SNEGSKA (reference sequence). The V end was cut by 6 bases, the J end by 0 bases, with 11 bases between. The CDR3 is 13 amino acids. The CDR3 bases are TGCAGTGCAATGAGACAAAACCAAGAGACCCAGTACTTC. This encodes CSAMRQNQETQYF.

This rearrangement joins TRBV7-9 to TRBJ1-6, with D hard to call. CDR1 is SEHNR and CDR2 is FQNEAQ in the germline V gene (reference sequence). Trimming took 7 bases from V and 0 from J, leaving 4 bases between them. This CDR3 region has 13 residues. CDR3 sequence reads: CASIGSYNSPLHF. In DNA form, the CDR3 reads TGTGCCAGCATTGGCTCCTATAATTCACCCCTCCACTTT.

The rearrangement joins TRBV7-3 to TRBJ2-3; 8 bases are a match to TRBD2. The trim removed 8 bases at V and 5 bases at J, leaving 9 bases unmatched. The CDR3 totals 14 residues. CDR1 is SGHTA, CDR2 FQGTGA, per germline. The CDR3 bases are TGTGCCAGCCACAGCGGGAGAGATGTAGATACGCAGTATTTT. Protein sequence: CASHSGRDVDTQYF.

This clonotype was counted between two and nine times. The chain has TRBV27 and TRBJ2-4; D is possibly TRBD1 (6 bases). Germline V lookup: CDR1 MNHEY, CDR2 SMNVEV (reference sequence). The CDR3 loop spans 11 amino acids. Deletions cut 5 bases from V and 8 bases from J, with 7 bases between. CDR3 nucleotide sequence: TGTGCCAGCAGTGACAGGCACATTCAGTACTTC. Its translation: CASSDRHIQYF.

V is TRBV5-5 and J is TRBJ2-3, with a tentative D call TRBD2 (5 bases). This CDR3 is built from 14 residues. The V gene lost 2 bases and the J gene lost 4 bases, with 11 bases spanning the gap. The germline V gene has CDR1 SGHKS and CDR2 YYEKEE (reference sequence). The CDR3 region has the DNA TGTGCCAGCAGCTTTGAGGAGAGGGCAGATACGCAGTATTTT. Translation gives CASSFEERADTQYF.

This clonotype showed up just a few times. The V call is TRBV4-1, the J call TRBJ2-3; no definite D call. The germline V gene has CDR1 MGHRA and CDR2 YSYEKL. Trimming cost V 0 bases and J 4 bases, with 11 bases left between them. CDR3 length: 15 residues. The CDR3 here is CASSQDYPFADTQYF. The CDR3 region has the DNA TGCGCCAGCAGCCAAGATTACCCTTTCGCAGATACGCAGTATTTT.